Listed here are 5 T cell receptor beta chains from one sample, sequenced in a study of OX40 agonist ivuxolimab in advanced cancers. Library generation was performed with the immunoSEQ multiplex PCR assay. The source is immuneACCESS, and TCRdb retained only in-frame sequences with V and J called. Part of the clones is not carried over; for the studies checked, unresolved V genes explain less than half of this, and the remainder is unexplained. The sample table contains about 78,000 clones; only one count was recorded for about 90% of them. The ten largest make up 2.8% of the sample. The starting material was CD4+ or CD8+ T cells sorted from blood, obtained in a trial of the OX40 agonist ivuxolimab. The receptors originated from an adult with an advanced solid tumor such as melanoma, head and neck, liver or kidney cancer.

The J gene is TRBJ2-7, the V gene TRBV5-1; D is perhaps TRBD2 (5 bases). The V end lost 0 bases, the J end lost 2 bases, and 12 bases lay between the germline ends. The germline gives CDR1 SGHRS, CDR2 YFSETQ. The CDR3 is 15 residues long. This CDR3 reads CASSLVRAGPYEQYF. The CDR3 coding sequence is TGCGCCAGCAGCTTGGTGAGGGCCGGTCCCTACGAGCAGTACTTC.

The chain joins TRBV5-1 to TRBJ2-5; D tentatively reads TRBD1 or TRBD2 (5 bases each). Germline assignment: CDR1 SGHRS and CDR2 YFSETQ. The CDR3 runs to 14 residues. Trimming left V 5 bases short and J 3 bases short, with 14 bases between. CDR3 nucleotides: TGCGCCAGCAGTTCCGGGACCCTCGAAGAGACCCAGTACTTC. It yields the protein CASSSGTLEETQYF.

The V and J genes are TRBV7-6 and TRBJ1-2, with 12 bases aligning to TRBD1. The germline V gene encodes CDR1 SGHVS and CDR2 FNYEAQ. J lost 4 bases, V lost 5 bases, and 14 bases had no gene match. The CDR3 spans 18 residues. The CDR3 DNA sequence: TGTGCCAGCAGCCCGGGACAGGGGGCAAGATTTAACCTCTATGGCTACACCTTC. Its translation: CASSPGQGARFNLYGYTF.

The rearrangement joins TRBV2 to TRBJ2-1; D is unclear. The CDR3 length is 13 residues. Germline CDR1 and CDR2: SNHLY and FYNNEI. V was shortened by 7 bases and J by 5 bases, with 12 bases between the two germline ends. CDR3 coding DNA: TGTGCCAGCATTGGGGTCCGAGACAATGAGCAGTTCTTC. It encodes CASIGVRDNEQFF.

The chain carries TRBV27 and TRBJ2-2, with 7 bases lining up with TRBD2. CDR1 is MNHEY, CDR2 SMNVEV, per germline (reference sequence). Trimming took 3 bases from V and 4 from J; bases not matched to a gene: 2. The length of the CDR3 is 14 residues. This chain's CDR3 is CASSFGRGTGELFF. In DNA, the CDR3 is TGTGCCAGCAGTTTTGGGAGGGGCACCGGGGAGCTGTTTTTT.